This T cell receptor beta chain stems from a study of molecular identifiers for immune sequencing clone quantification. With regard to this clonotype: The antigen is unknown. Just one base apart from a much larger clone, this may be a read error.

General study results and limits: Clones with over 20 RNA copies captured over 97% of effector molecules but under 1% of naive ones.

One entry per CDR3 protein, called by TCRdb with MiXCR from the PCR reads. Of about 640,000 distinct CDR3 sequences listed, 15% to 20% are singletons. Trimming removed 7 bases at V and 4 bases at J, with 12 bases between. This CDR3 has 13 residues. Sorted naive CD8 T cells were those defined as CD8+CD4-CCR7+CD45RA+. The material sequenced was naive CD8+ T cells from blood, with Jurkat cell RNA spiked in. Described subset: FACS-sorted CD8+CD4-CCR7+CD45RA+ naive T cells. The gene calls are TRBV12-3 or TRBV12-4 and TRBJ2-3; D is ambiguous. The receptor comes from a human donor in good health. Some libraries in this study had Jurkat cell RNA spiked in. In DNA form, the CDR3 reads TGTGCCAGCAACTCTATATCCGCAGATACGCAGTATTTT. It translates to CASNSISADTQYF.